What follows are 9 T cell receptor beta chains derived from one specimen sequenced in a study of blood T cell repertoires in COVID-19. Sequencing used immunoSEQ multiplex PCR; TCRdb keeps in-frame clones, though not all of them. Among about 310,000 clones listed, approximately 89% were seen once. Sequenced input: PBMCs or T cells enriched from blood (not recorded which). These receptors all stem from a woman in her twenties or thirties who had recovered from COVID-19.

This sequence joins TRBV5-6 and TRBJ2-1; 12 positions agree with TRBD2. The CDR3 is 14 amino acids. J gave up 13 bases and V 2 bases, and 7 bases lay outside the gene matches. The germline V gene has CDR1 SGHDT and CDR2 YYEEEE. The CDR3 is CASSFRRLAGVQFF. The CDR3 DNA follows: TGTGCCAGCAGCTTCCGGAGACTAGCGGGAGTTCAGTTCTTC.

The chain couples TRBV6-2 or TRBV6-3 to TRBJ1-3, with D unclear. Trimming stripped 5 bases from V and 7 bases from J, with 21 bases between. Germline V gene sequence: CDR1 MNHEY, CDR2 SVGEGT. The length of the CDR3 is 16 residues. The CDR3 region is CASSKITTAAANTIYF. CDR3 coding DNA: TGTGCCAGCAGTAAGATTACAACGGCAGCGGCGAACACCATATATTTT.

V is TRBV6-2 or TRBV6-3 and J is TRBJ2-1; 12 bases map to TRBD2. Germline CDR1 MNHEY, CDR2 SVGEGT. V shed 6 bases and J 6 bases; nucleotides not matched to a gene: 6. The CDR3 length is 15 residues. CDR3 region: CASSRTSGDFNEQFF. In DNA form, the CDR3 reads TGTGCCAGCAGCCGGACTAGCGGGGACTTCAATGAGCAGTTCTTC.

This sequence joins TRBV6-6 and TRBJ1-1; 7 bases match TRBD1. The CDR3 covers 15 residues. From germline, CDR1 is MNHNY and CDR2 SVGAGI (reference sequence). Trimming took 6 bases from V and 1 from J; bases not matched to a gene: 8. The CDR3 region is CASSLGQSSNTEAFF. The CDR3 nucleotides read TGTGCCAGCAGCTTGGGACAGTCTTCGAACACTGAAGCTTTCTTT.

This chain joins TRBV5-6 and TRBJ1-1; the D gene is possibly TRBD1 (6 bases). Germline V gene lookup returns CDR1 SGHDT and CDR2 YYEEEE. This CDR3 has 13 amino acids. V dropped 2 bases and J dropped 5 bases, with 10 bases sitting between them. The CDR3 is CASSLEQGTEAFF. CDR3 nucleotides: TGTGCCAGCAGCTTAGAACAGGGAACTGAAGCTTTCTTT.

V gene TRBV20-1 combines with J gene TRBJ2-5, with TRBD2 matching 9 bases. The germline CDR1 and CDR2 sequences are DFQATT and SNEGSKA (reference sequence). V was clipped by 6 bases and J by 7 bases; unmatched bases: 3. CDR3 size: 11 residues. Here the CDR3 reads CSATLAGTQYF. The CDR3 DNA is TGCAGTGCAACACTAGCGGGGACCCAGTACTTC.

V gene TRBV10-3 combines with J gene TRBJ1-2, with TRBD1 as a possible D gene (5 bases). Trimming left V 8 bases short and J 1 base short, with 11 bases between. CDR1 and CDR2 (germline): ENHRY, SYGVKD. The CDR3 is 13 amino acids. CDR3 sequence: CAIGAGSNYGYTF. CDR3 coding DNA: TGTGCCATCGGGGCAGGCAGTAACTATGGCTACACCTTC.

V is TRBV11-2 and J is TRBJ1-1, with 10 nucleotides matching TRBD1. CDR3 length: 13 residues. Germline CDR1 SGHAT, CDR2 FQNNGV. J was trimmed by 8 bases and V by 5 bases; bases with no gene match: 5. CDR3 sequence reads: CASSPDRGREAFF. The CDR3 bases are TGTGCCAGCAGCCCAGACAGGGGGCGGGAAGCTTTCTTT.

The gene calls are TRBV7-3 and TRBJ2-7; TRBD1 aligns across 8 bases. CDR3 length: 14 residues. Germline loops: CDR1 SGHTA, CDR2 FQGTGA. J was trimmed by 2 bases and V by 5 bases; bases with no gene match: 5. CDR3: CASSPGTGAYEQYF. CDR3 DNA sequence: TGTGCCAGCAGCCCCGGGACAGGCGCCTACGAGCAGTACTTC.